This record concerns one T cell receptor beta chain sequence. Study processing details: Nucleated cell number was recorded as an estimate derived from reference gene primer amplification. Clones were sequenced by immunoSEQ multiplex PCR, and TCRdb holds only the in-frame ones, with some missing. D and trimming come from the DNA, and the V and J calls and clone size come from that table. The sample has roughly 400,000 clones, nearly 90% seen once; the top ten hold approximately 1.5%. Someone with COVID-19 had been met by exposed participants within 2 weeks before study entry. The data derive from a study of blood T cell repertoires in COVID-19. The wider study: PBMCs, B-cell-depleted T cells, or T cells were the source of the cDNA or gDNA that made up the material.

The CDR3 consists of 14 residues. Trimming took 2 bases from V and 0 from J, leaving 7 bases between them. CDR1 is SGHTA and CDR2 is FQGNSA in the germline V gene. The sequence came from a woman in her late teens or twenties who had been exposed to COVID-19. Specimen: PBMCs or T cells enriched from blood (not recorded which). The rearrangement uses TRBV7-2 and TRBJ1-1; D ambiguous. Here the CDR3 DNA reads TGTGCCAGCAGCTTACTGAGCTTGAACACTGAAGCTTTCTTT. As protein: CASSLLSLNTEAFF.